What follows describes a single T cell receptor (beta chain). What it binds is not known. This specimen belongs to a study of T cell responses to AZD1222 COVID-19 vaccine. As for the study in general: Second-dose intervals near 4 or 12 weeks were combined. General study results and limits: Females made up more of the donors, who were largely white British, and clonal diversity may have come out too low.

Per the germline V gene, CDR1 is MNHEY and CDR2 is SVGAGI. CDR3 length: 14 residues. V lost 2 bases and J lost 4, with 11 bases in between. The method was immunoSEQ multiplex PCR; TCRdb's version includes in-frame clones alone and lacks a portion of them. The sample records about 140,000 clones, more than 80% being singletons. The receptor comes from an adult in good health. The rearrangement links TRBV6-5 to TRBJ1-2; D is unclear. This specimen consisted of peripheral blood, obtained on day 0 of AZD1222 vaccination. CDR3 region: CASSYLQVGYGYTF. The CDR3, as DNA: TGTGCCAGCAGTTACCTGCAGGTCGGCTATGGCTACACCTTC.